Detailed here is one TCR beta chain. This sample stems from a study of radiation and T cells in renal cell carcinoma. As to time point: blood 2 weeks post-SBRT. Treatment denoted: 15 Gy SBRT to primary tumor, nephrectomy 4 weeks later. After SBRT, blood was collected at 2 and 4 weeks, plus baseline. The method was immunoSEQ multiplex PCR; TCRdb's version includes in-frame clones alone and lacks a portion of them. This sample yields 100,000 to 150,000 clones, of which more than 70% are seen a single time; almost 6% belongs to the top ten. The receptor was derived from a woman aged 70-85 years with renal cell carcinoma. The material was blood, obtained from a patient whose treatment included radiotherapy and nephrectomy.

CDR3 in amino acids: CASTPTGAGSNEQFF. The CDR3 coding sequence is TGTGCCAGCACCCCAACAGGGGCAGGGAGCAATGAGCAGTTCTTC. This sequence joins TRBV6-6 and TRBJ2-1; 7 nucleotides align to TRBD1. Per the germline V gene, CDR1 is MNHNY and CDR2 is SVGAGI (reference sequence). The CDR3 length is 15 residues. J gave up 6 bases and V 7 bases, and 12 bases lay outside the gene matches.